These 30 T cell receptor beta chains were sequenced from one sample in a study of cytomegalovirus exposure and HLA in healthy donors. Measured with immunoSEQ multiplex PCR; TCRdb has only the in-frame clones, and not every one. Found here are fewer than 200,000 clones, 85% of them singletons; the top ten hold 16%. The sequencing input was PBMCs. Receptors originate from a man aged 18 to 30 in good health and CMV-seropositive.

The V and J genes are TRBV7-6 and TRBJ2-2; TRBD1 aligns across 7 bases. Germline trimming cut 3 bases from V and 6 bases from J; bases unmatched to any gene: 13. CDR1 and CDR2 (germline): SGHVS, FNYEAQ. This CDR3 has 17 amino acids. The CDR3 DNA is TGTGCCAGCAGCTTTTTTTCGCGGACAGGTAGACCCGGGGAGCTGTTTTTT. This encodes CASSFFSRTGRPGELFF.

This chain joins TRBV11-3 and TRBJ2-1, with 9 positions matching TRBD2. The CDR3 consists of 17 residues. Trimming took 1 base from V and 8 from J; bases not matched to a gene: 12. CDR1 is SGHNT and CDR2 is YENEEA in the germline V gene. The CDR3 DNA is TGTGCCAGCAGCTTAGGTCTAACGCGGGAGGGCCGGGATGAGCAGTTCTTC. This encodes CASSLGLTREGRDEQFF.

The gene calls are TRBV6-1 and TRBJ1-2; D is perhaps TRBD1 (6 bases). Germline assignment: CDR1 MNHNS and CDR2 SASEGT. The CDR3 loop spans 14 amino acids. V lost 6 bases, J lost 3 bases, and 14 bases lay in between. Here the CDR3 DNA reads TGTGCCAGCAGACTCCGGGACACTCACTATGGCTACACCTTC. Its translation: CASRLRDTHYGYTF.

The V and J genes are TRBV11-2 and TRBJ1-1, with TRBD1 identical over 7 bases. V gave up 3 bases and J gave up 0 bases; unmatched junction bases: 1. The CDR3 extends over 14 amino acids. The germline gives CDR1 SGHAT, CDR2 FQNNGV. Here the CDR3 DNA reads TGTGCCAGCAGCTTGGACAGGTTGAACACTGAAGCTTTCTTT. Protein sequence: CASSLDRLNTEAFF.

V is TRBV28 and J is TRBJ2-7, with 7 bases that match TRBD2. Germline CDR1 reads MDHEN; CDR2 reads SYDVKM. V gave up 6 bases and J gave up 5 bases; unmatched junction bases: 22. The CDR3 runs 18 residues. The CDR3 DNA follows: TGTGCCAGCAGCGGAAGAGGGAGGGTAACAAGGGTAACCGACGAGCAGTACTTC. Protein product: CASSGRGRVTRVTDEQYF.

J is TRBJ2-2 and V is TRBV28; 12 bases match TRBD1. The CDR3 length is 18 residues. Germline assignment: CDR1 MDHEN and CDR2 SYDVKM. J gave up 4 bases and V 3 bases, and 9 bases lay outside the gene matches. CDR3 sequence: CASSLAGQGASSTGELFF. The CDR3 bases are TGTGCCAGCAGTTTGGCGGGACAGGGGGCTTCTAGCACCGGGGAGCTGTTTTTT.

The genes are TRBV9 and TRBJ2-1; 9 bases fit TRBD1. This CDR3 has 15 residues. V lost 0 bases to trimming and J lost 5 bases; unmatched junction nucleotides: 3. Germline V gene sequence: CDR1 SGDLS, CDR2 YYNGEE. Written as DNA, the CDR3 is TGTGCCAGCAGCGTAGCGGGGACAGGGAACAATGAGCAGTTCTTC. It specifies CASSVAGTGNNEQFF.

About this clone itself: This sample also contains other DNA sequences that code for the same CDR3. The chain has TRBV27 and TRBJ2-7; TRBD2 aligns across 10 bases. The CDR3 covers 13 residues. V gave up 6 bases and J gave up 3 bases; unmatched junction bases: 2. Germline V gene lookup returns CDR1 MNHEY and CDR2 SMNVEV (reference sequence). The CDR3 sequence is CASRVAGGYEQYF. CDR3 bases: TGTGCCAGCAGAGTAGCGGGGGGCTACGAGCAGTACTTC.

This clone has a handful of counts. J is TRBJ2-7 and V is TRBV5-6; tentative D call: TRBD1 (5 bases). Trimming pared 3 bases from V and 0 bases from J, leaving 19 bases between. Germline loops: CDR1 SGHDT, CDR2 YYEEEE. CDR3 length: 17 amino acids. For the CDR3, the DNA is TGTGCCAGCAGCTGGAGCCGGTGGACAACCATCTCCTACGAGCAGTACTTC. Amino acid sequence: CASSWSRWTTISYEQYF. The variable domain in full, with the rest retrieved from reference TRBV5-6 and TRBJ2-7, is DAGVTQSPTHLIKTRGQQVTLRCSPKSGHDTVSWYQQALGQGPQFIFQYYEEEERQRGNFPDRFSGHQFPNYSSELNVNALLLGDSALYLCASSWSRWTTISYEQYFGPGTRLTVT.

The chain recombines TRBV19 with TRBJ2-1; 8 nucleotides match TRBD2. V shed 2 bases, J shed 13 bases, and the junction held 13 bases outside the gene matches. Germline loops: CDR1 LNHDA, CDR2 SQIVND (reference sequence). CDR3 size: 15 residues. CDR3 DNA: TGTGCCAGTAGTATAAGGCGGGAGGTCCAACGGAGACAGTTCTTC. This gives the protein CASSIRREVQRRQFF.

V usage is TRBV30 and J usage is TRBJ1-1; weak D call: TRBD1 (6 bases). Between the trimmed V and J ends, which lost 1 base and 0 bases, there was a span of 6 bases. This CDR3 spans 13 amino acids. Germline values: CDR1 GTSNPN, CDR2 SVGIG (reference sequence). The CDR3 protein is CAWSGQVNTEAFF. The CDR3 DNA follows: TGTGCCTGGAGTGGACAGGTGAACACTGAAGCTTTCTTT.

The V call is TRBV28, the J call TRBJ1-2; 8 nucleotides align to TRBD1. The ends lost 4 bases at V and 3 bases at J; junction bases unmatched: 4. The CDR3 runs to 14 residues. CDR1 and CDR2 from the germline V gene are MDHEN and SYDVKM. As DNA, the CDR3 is TGTGCCAGCAGTTCTAGACAGGGGTACTATGGCTACACCTTC. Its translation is CASSSRQGYYGYTF.

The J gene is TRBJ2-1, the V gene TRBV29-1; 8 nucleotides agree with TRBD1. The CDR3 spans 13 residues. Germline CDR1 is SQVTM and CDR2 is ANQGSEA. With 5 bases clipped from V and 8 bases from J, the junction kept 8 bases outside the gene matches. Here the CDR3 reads CSVRGQGRDEQFF. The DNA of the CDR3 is TGCAGCGTTCGAGGACAGGGACGCGATGAGCAGTTCTTC.

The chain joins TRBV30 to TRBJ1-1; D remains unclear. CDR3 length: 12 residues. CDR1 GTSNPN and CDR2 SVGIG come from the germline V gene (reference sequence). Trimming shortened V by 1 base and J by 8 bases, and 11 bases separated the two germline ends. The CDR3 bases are TGTGCCTGGAGTGGCCGCAGTCAAGAAGCTTTCTTT. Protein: CAWSGRSQEAFF.

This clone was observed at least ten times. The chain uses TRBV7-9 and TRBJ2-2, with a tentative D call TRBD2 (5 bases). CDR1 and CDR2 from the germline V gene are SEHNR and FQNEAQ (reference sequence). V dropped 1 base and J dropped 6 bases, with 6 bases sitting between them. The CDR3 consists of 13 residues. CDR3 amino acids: CASSLGGSGELFF. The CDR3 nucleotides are TGTGCCAGCAGCTTAGGCGGGTCCGGGGAGCTGTTTTTT.

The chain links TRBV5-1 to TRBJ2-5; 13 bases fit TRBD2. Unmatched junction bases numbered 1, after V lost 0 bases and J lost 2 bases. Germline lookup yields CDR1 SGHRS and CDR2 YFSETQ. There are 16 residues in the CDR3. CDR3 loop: CASSLGTSGSQETQYF. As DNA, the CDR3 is TGCGCCAGCAGCTTGGGGACTAGCGGGAGTCAAGAGACCCAGTACTTC.

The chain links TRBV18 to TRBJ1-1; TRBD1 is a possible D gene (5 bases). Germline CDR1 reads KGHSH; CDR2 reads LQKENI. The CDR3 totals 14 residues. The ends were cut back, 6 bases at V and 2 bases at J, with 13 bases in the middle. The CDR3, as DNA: TGTGCCAGCTCTGGGGCTGCTGGCAACACTGAAGCTTTCTTT. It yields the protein CASSGAAGNTEAFF.

DNA for the CDR3: TGTGCCAGTAGTATAGTAGGGGTCACCGGGGAGCTGTTTTTT. It specifies CASSIVGVTGELFF. The gene calls are TRBV19 and TRBJ2-2, with D tentatively TRBD1 (5 bases). The CDR3 consists of 14 residues. Trimming took off 1 base at V and 4 bases at J, with 7 bases between the two ends. The germline CDR1 and CDR2 sequences are LNHDA and SQIVND (reference sequence).

The CDR3 loop is CASGLRQGTYYGYTF. CDR3 in DNA: TGTGCCAGCGGATTACGACAGGGGACGTACTATGGCTACACCTTC. This chain links TRBV7-8 with TRBJ1-2, with TRBD1 matching over 8 bases. Germline assignment: CDR1 SGHVS and CDR2 FQNEAQ. V lost 8 bases, J lost 3 bases, and 11 bases stayed unmatched. The CDR3 is 15 residues long.

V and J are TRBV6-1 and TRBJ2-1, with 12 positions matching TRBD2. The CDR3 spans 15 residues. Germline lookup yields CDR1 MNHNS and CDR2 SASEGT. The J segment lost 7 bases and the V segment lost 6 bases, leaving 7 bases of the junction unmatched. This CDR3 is CASRIRLAGANEQFF. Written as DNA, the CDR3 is TGTGCCAGCAGGATACGACTAGCGGGGGCTAATGAGCAGTTCTTC.

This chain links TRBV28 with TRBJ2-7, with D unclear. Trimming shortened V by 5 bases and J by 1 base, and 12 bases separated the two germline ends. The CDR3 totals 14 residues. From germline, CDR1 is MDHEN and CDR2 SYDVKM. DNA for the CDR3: TGTGCCAGCAGTCGCAGGAAGAAATCCTACGAGCAGTACTTC. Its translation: CASSRRKKSYEQYF.

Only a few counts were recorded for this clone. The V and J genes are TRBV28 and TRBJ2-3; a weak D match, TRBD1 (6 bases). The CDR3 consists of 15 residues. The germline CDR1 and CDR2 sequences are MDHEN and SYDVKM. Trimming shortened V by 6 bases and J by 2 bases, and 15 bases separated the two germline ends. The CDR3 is CASSTGQIYTDTQYF. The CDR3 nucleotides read TGTGCCAGCAGCACCGGACAGATTTACACAGATACGCAGTATTTT.

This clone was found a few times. CDR3 amino acids: CSVRQGFATEAFF. The DNA of the CDR3 is TGCAGCGTAAGACAGGGATTTGCCACTGAAGCTTTCTTT. The V and J genes are TRBV29-1 and TRBJ1-1; 7 bases map to TRBD1. Germline V gene data show CDR1 as SQVTM and CDR2 as ANQGSEA. The CDR3 loop spans 13 amino acids. Trimming removed 6 bases from V and 4 bases from J; junction bases left unmatched: 8.

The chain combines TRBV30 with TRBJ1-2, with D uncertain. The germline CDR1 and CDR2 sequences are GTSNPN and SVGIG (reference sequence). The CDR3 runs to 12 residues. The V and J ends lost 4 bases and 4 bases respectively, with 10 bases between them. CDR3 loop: CAWILGPYGYTF. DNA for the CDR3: TGTGCCTGGATCCTTGGCCCCTATGGCTACACCTTC.

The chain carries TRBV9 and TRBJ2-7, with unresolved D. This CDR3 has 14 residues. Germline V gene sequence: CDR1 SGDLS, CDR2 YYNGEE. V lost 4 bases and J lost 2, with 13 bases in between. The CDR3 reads CASSPRGEAYEQYF. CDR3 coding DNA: TGTGCCAGCAGCCCTCGCGGCGAGGCCTACGAGCAGTACTTC.

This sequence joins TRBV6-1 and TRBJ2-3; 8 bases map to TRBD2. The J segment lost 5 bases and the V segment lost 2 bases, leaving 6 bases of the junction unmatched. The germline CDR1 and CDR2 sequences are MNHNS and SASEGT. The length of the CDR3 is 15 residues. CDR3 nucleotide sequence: TGTGCCAGCAGTGAAAAGGACGGGGGGGGAGATACGCAGTATTTT. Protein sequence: CASSEKDGGGDTQYF.

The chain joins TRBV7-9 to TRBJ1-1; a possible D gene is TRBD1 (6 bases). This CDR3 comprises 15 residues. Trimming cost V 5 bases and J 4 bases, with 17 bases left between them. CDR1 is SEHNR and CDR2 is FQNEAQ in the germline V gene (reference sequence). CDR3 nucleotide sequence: TGTGCCAGCAGCCCCCGAGGTCGGGGGGCCACTGAAGCTTTCTTT. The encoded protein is CASSPRGRGATEAFF.

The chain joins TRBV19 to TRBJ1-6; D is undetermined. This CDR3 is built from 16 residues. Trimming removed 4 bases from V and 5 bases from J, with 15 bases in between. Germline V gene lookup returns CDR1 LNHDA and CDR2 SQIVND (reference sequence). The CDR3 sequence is CASSTTFRQDNSPLHF. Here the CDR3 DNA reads TGTGCCAGTAGTACCACGTTTAGACAAGATAATTCACCCCTCCACTTT. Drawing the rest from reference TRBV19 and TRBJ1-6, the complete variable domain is DGGITQSPKYLFRKEGQNVTLSCEQNLNHDAMYWYRQDPGQGLRLIYYSQIVNDFQKGDIAEGYSVSREKKESFPLTVTSAQKNPTAFYLCASSTTFRQDNSPLHFGNGTRLTVT.

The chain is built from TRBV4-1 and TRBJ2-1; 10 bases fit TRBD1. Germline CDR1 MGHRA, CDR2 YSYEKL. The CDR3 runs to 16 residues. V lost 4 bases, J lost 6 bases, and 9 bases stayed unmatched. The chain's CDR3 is CASSPPPGQGINEQFF. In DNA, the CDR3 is TGCGCCAGCAGCCCACCCCCGGGACAGGGGATCAATGAGCAGTTCTTC.

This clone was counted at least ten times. The CDR3 loop reads CASSEAGGDQPQHF. The CDR3 region has the DNA TGTGCCAGCAGTGAAGCGGGAGGGGATCAGCCCCAGCATTTT. The chain recombines TRBV2 with TRBJ1-5, with D possibly matching TRBD1 (5 bases). Trimming removed 0 bases from V and 5 bases from J, with 8 bases in between. Germline CDR1 and CDR2: SNHLY and FYNNEI. The CDR3 extends over 14 amino acids.